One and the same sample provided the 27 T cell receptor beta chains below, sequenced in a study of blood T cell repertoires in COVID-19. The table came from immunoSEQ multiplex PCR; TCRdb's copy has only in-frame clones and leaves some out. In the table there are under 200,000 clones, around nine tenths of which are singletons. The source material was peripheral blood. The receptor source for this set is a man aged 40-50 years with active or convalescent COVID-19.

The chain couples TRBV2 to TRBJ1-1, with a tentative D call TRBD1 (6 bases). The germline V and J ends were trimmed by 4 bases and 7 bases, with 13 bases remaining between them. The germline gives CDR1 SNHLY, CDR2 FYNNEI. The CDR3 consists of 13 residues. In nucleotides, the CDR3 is TGTGCCAGCAGTGTGCAGGGGAGAGGTGAAGCTTTCTTT. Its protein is CASSVQGRGEAFF.

CDR3 nucleotide sequence: TGTGCCATCAGTGATAGCCGAGGCCCCTCTGGAAACACCATATATTTT. This codes for CAISDSRGPSGNTIYF. The V gene is TRBV10-3, the J gene TRBJ1-3, with D unresolved. This CDR3 has 16 amino acids. With 3 bases removed from V and 0 bases from J, the gap between germline ends came to 12 bases. Per the germline V gene, CDR1 is ENHRY and CDR2 is SYGVKD.

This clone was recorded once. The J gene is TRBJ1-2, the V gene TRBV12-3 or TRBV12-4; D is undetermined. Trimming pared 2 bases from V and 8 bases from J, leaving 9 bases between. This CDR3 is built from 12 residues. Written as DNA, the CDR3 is TGTGCCAGCAGTTTACGGGGATGGGGCTACACCTTC. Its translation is CASSLRGWGYTF.

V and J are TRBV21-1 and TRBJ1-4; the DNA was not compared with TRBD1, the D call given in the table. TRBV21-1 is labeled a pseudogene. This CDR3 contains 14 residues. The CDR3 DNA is TGTGCCAAAAAGGACAGGGAAGTGAGAGAAAAACTGTTTTTT. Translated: CAKKDREVREKLFF.

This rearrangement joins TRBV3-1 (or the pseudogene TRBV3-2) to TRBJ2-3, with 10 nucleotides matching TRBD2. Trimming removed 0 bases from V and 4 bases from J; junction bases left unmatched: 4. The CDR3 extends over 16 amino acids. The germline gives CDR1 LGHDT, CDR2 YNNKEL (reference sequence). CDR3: CASSQEQRGGPDTQYF. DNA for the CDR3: TGTGCCAGCAGCCAAGAACAGCGGGGGGGCCCAGATACGCAGTATTTT.

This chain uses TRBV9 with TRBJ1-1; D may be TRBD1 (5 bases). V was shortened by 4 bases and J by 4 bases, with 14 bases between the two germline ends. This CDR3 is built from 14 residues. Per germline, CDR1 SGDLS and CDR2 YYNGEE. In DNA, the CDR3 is TGTGCCAGCAGCTCGGACCCGGGGGGCACTGAAGCTTTCTTT. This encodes CASSSDPGGTEAFF. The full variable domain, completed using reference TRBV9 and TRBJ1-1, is DSGVTQTPKHLITATGQRVTLRCSPRSGDLSVYWYQQSLDQGLQFLIQYYNGEERAKGNILERFSAQQFPDLHSELNLSSLELGDSALYFCASSSDPGGTEAFFGQGTRLTVV.

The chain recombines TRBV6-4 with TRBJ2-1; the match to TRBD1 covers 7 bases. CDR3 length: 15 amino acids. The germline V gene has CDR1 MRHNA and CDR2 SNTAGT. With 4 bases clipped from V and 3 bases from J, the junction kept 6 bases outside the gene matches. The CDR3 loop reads CASSGAGGIYNEQFF. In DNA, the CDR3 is TGTGCCAGCAGTGGTGCAGGGGGTATCTACAATGAGCAGTTCTTC.

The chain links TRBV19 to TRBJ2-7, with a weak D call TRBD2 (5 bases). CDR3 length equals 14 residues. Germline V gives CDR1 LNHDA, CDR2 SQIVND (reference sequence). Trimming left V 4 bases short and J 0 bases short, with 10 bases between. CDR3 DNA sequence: TGTGCCAGTAGTACTCATCGGGACTCCTACGAGCAGTACTTC. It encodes CASSTHRDSYEQYF.

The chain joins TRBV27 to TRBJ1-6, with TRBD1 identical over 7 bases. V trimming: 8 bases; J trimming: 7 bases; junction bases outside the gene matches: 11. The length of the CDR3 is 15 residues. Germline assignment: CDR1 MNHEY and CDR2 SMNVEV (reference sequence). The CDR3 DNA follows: TGTGCCAGCCGACCCCCGACAGGGAGCAATTCACCCCTCCACTTT. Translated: CASRPPTGSNSPLHF.

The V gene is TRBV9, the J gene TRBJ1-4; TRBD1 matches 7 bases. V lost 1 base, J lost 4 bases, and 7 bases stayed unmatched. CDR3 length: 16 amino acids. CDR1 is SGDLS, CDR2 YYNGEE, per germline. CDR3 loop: CASSVSPGQSNEKLFF. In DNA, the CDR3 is TGTGCCAGCAGCGTAAGTCCGGGACAGAGTAATGAAAAACTGTTTTTT. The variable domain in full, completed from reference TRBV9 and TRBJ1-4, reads DSGVTQTPKHLITATGQRVTLRCSPRSGDLSVYWYQQSLDQGLQFLIQYYNGEERAKGNILERFSAQQFPDLHSELNLSSLELGDSALYFCASSVSPGQSNEKLFFGSGTQLSVL.

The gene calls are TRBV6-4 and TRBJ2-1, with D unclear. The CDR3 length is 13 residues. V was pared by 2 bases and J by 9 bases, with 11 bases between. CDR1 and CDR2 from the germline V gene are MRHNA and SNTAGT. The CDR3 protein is CASSDGPNGEQFF. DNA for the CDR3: TGTGCCAGCAGTGACGGGCCCAACGGTGAGCAGTTCTTC.

CDR3 loop: CASSKGALSGNTIYF. In DNA form, the CDR3 reads TGTGCCAGCAGCAAGGGGGCCCTCTCTGGAAACACCATATATTTT. V gene TRBV28 combines with J gene TRBJ1-3, with 7 nucleotides matching TRBD1. The J segment lost 0 bases and the V segment lost 6 bases, leaving 5 bases of the junction unmatched. Germline values: CDR1 MDHEN, CDR2 SYDVKM. The length of the CDR3 is 15 residues.

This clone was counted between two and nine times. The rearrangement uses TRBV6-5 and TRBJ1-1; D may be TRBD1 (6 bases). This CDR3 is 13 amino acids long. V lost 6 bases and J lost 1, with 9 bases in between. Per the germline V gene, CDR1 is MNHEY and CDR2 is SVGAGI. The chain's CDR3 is CASRRQENTEAFF. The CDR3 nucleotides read TGTGCCAGCAGACGACAGGAGAACACTGAAGCTTTCTTT.

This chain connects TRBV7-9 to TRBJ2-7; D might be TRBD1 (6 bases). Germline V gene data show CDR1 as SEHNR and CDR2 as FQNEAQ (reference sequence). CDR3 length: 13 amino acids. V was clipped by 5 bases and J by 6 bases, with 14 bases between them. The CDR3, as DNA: TGTGCCAGCAGCCCAGAGGGGGTGGTCGAGCAGTACTTC. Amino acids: CASSPEGVVEQYF. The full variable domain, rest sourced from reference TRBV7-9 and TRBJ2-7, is DTGVSQNPRHKITKRGQNVTFRCDPISEHNRLYWYRQTLGQGPEFLTYFQNEAQLEKSRLLSDRFSAERPKGSFSTLEIQRTEQGDSAMYLCASSPEGVVEQYFGPGTRLTVT.

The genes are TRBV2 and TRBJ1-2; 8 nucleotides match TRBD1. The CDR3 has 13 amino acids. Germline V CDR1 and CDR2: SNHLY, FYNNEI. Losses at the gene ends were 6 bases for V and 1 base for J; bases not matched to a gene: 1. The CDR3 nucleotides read TGTGCCAGCAGGACAGGGGTTAACTATGGCTACACCTTC. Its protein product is CASRTGVNYGYTF.

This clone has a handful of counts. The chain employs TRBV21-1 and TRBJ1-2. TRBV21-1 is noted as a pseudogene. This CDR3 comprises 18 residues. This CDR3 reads CASSKGVWQGGLHYGYTF. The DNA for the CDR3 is TGTGCCAGCAGCAAAGGGGTTTGGCAGGGAGGGTTGCACTATGGCTACACCTTC.

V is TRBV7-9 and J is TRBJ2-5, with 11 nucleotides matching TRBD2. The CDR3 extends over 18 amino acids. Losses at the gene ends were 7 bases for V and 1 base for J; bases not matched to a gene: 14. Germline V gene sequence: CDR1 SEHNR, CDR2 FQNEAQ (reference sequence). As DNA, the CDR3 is TGTGCCAGCACCGGGACGCAAACTAGCGGGGGTTCCCAAGAGACCCAGTACTTC. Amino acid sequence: CASTGTQTSGGSQETQYF. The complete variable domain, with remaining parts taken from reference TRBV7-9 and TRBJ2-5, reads DTGVSQNPRHKITKRGQNVTFRCDPISEHNRLYWYRQTLGQGPEFLTYFQNEAQLEKSRLLSDRFSAERPKGSFSTLEIQRTEQGDSAMYLCASTGTQTSGGSQETQYFGPGTRLLVL.

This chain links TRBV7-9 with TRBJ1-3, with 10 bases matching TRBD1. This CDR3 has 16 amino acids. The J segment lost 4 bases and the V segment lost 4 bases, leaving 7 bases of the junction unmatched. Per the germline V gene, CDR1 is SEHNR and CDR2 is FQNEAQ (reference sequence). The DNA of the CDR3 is TGTGCCAGCAGCTCGAGGGGACAGGGGCCAGGAAACACCATATATTTT. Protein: CASSSRGQGPGNTIYF.

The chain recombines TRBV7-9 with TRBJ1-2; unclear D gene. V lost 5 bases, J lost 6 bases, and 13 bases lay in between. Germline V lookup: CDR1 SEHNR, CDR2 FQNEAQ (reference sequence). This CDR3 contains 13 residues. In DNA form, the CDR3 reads TGTGCCAGCAGCCCGGGGAGTGTAGATGGCTACACCTTC. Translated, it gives CASSPGSVDGYTF.

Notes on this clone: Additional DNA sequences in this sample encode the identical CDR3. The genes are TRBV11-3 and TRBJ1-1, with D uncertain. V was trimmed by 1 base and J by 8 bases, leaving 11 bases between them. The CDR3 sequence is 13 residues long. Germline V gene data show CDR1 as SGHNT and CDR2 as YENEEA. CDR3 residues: CASSLVRGSEAFF. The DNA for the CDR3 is TGTGCCAGCAGCTTAGTTCGGGGATCCGAAGCTTTCTTT.

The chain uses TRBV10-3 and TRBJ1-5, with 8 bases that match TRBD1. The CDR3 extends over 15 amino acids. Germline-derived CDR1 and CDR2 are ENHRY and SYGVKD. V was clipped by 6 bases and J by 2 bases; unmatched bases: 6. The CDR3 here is CAISEPGQGNQPQHF. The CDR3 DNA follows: TGTGCCATCAGCGAACCGGGACAGGGCAATCAGCCCCAGCATTTT.

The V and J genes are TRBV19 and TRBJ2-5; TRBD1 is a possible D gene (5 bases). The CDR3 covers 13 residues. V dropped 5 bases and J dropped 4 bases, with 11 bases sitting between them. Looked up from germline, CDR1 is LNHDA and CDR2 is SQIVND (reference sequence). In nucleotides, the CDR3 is TGTGCCAGTAGTCCAGGGTGGGGAGAGACCCAGTACTTC. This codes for CASSPGWGETQYF.

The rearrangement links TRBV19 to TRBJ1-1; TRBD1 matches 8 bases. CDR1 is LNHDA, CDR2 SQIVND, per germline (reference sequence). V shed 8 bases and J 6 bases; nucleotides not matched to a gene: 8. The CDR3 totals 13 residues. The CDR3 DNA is TGTGCCAGTCAGGGACAGGTAGCCCCTGAAGCTTTCTTT. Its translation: CASQGQVAPEAFF. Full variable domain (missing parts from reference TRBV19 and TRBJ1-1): DGGITQSPKYLFRKEGQNVTLSCEQNLNHDAMYWYRQDPGQGLRLIYYSQIVNDFQKGDIAEGYSVSREKKESFPLTVTSAQKNPTAFYLCASQGQVAPEAFFGQGTRLTVV.

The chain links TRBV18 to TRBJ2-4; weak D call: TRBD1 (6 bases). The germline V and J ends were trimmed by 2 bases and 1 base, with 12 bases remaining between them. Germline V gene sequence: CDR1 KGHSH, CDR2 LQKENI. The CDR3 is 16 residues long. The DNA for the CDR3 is TGTGCCAGCTCACCAATGACAGGAGGTGCCAAAAACATTCAGTACTTC. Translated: CASSPMTGGAKNIQYF.

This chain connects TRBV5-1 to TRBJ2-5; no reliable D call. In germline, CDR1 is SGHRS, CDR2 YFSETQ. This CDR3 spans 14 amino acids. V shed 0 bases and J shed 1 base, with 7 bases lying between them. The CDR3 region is CASSLGGSQETQYF. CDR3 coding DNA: TGCGCCAGCAGCTTGGGAGGCAGCCAAGAGACCCAGTACTTC.

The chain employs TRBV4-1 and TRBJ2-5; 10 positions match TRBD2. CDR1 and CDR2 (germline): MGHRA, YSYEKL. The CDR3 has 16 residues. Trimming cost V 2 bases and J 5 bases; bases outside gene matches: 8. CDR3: CASSQSGRAFLETQYF. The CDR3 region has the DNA TGCGCCAGCAGCCAAAGCGGGAGGGCCTTTCTGGAGACCCAGTACTTC.

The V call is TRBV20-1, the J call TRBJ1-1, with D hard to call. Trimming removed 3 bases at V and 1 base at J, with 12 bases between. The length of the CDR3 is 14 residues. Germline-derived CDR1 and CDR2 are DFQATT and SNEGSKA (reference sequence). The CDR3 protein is CSASRGITNTEAFF. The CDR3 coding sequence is TGCAGTGCTAGTCGAGGGATAACGAACACTGAAGCTTTCTTT.